The entry below gives a single T cell receptor beta chain sequence along with its context. Relative to the germline gene, one junction end is altered; a read error may explain this. The sample is drawn from a study of cytomegalovirus exposure and HLA in healthy donors. CDR1 is SEHNR, CDR2 FQNEAQ, per germline (reference sequence). The CDR3 is made up of 16 amino acids. The primer mix had 60 Vbeta and 13 Jbeta primers. In the original processing: An analysis that came later counted some 81 million unique TCR beta chains, approximately 9.9 million shared. Some clones are missing from TCRdb's copy, which holds only in-frame ones; the method was immunoSEQ multiplex PCR. The D gene and trimming were derived from the DNA, and the V and J assignments and clone size from that table. The sample records under 300,000 clones, about 83% being singletons.

Source material: PBMCs. The source is a woman between 40 and 55 years old in good health and CMV-seropositive. This chain connects TRBV7-9 to TRBJ2-7; 7 bases agree with TRBD2. CDR3 protein: CSSSLVGSGTRYEQYF. In DNA form, the CDR3 reads TGTTCCAGCAGCTTAGTGGGGAGCGGGACCCGCTACGAGCAGTACTTC.